This paragraph reports one T cell receptor (beta chain). The data belong to a study of blood T cell repertoires in COVID-19. The overall study: Acute and convalescent COVID-19 samples came from the United States, Italy and Spain. PBMCs, B-cell-depleted T cells, or T cells were the source of the cDNA or gDNA that made up the material.

The V gene lost 4 bases and the J gene lost 2 bases, with 11 bases spanning the gap. There are 14 residues in the CDR3. The V gene's germline CDR1 is LNHDA and CDR2 SQIVND (reference sequence). Measured with immunoSEQ multiplex PCR; TCRdb has only the in-frame clones, and not every one. Of about 200,000 clones in the sample, 70% to 90% were seen once. This clonotype was obtained from a woman aged 80 or over with acute or convalescent COVID-19. The sequenced material came from peripheral blood. The chain couples TRBV19 to TRBJ1-2; D not certain. The CDR3 DNA reads as TGTGCCAGTAGTACGCTTACTTTGAACTATGGCTACACCTTC. It translates to CASSTLTLNYGYTF.